The following is a TCR beta chain sequence with its context. Its antigen is unidentified. This entry is derived from a study of T cell responses to AZD1222 COVID-19 vaccine. Whole-study findings and limits: Receipt of two AZD1222 doses was followed by a rise in Spike-specific TCR breadth and depth. After the peak T cell response, and only then, were repertoires sampled. Clonal diversity may have been underestimated in mostly white British donors.

The CDR3 runs to 16 residues. Germline CDR1 and CDR2: LGHDT and YNNKEL (reference sequence). The V segment lost 2 bases and the J segment 0 bases; nucleotides outside the gene matches: 4. TCRdb keeps only in-frame clones here, not all; method: immunoSEQ multiplex PCR. The table shows more than 120,000 clones, with 85% to 95% occurring only once. The TCR sequence derives from an adult in good health. The sample in question was peripheral blood, obtained on day 0 of AZD1222 vaccination. The chain recombines TRBV3-1 (or the pseudogene TRBV3-2) with TRBJ1-1; TRBD1 aligns across 9 bases. CDR3 bases: TGTGCCAGCAGCCAAAGGGGACAGGGCATGAACACTGAAGCTTTCTTT. Amino acid sequence: CASSQRGQGMNTEAFF.